The 29 T cell receptor beta chains below all came from one sample that was sequenced in a study of T cells in women clearing cervical HPV infection. The method was immunoSEQ multiplex PCR; TCRdb's version includes in-frame clones alone and lacks a portion of them. This sample's clone table lists 15,000 to 20,000 clones. Sequencing was performed on blood buffy coat. The source of these receptors is a woman between 18 and 70 years old with a cervical HPV16 infection that either progressed to CIN3+ or cleared (not recorded which).

On this clone itself: Read coverage stops 3 residues before the CDR3 terminus; the germline J gene supplies the remainder. This rearrangement joins TRBV2 to TRBJ2-5, with D possibly matching TRBD2 (6 bases). The V end lost 6 bases, the J end lost 4 bases, and 15 bases lay between the germline ends. CDR1 is SNHLY, CDR2 FYNNEI, per germline. The CDR3 length is 14 residues. The CDR3 loop reads CASRPGTGPETQYF. The CDR3 DNA, read in part, is TGTGCCAGCAGGCCCGGGACTGGACCAGAGACC.

As concerns this clone: The read terminates 3 residues before the CDR3 end, so the remaining end is supplied by the germline J gene. J is TRBJ1-1 and V is TRBV18, with D tentatively TRBD1 (6 bases). This CDR3 region has 13 residues. Per the germline V gene, CDR1 is KGHSH and CDR2 is LQKENI. This CDR3 is CASSKDRAHEAFF. The DNA read from the CDR3 is TGTGCCAGCTCCAAGGACAGAGCCCACGAA. Supplemented by reference TRBV18 and TRBJ1-1, the full variable domain reads NAGVMQNPRHLVRRRGQEARLRCSPMKGHSHVYWYRQLPEEGLKFMVYLQKENIIDESGMPKERFSAEFPKEGPSILRIQQVVRGDSAAYFCASSKDRAHEAFFGQGTRLTVV.

On this clone itself: The observed sequence ends 3 residues before the CDR3 terminus, with the missing tail filled in from the germline J gene. V is TRBV11-3 and J is TRBJ1-2; D is perhaps TRBD1 (5 bases). The V gene's germline CDR1 is SGHNT and CDR2 YENEEA. The V end lost 6 bases, the J end lost 6 bases, and 11 bases lay between the germline ends. This CDR3 comprises 12 residues. The sequenced part of the CDR3 DNA is TGTGCCAGCAGGCTTAGACAGAATGGC. Its protein is CASRLRQNG. The CDR3 as a whole reads CASRLRQNGYTF.

Concerning this clone itself: The CDR3 is cut off 3 residues early in the read; its end comes from the germline J gene. The chain is built from TRBV4-1 and TRBJ1-4, with 12 bases lining up with TRBD1. Germline V gives CDR1 MGHRA, CDR2 YSYEKL. The CDR3 covers 15 residues. The CDR3 region is CASSQAGTGGSKLFF. The DNA read from the CDR3 is TGCGCCAGCAGCCAGGCCGGGACAGGGGGCTCTAAA.

To note about this clone: The read stops 3 residues short of the end of the CDR3; the missing end is completed from the germline J gene. The chain employs TRBV5-1 and TRBJ1-4; D is perhaps TRBD1 (5 bases). Germline CDR1 and CDR2: SGHRS and YFSETQ. V was clipped by 3 bases and J by 8 bases, with 17 bases between them. The length of the CDR3 is 15 residues. Incomplete CDR3 DNA: TGCGCCAGCAGCTCAAGGGGTACCTGGGGCGAAAAA. Translated, it gives CASSSRGTWGEK. The whole CDR3 sequence is CASSSRGTWGEKLFF.

Turning to this clone: With the read ending 3 residues before the CDR3 end, the germline J gene is used to fill in that end. The J gene is TRBJ2-5, the V gene TRBV5-6, with TRBD1 matching over 7 bases. The CDR3 runs to 14 residues. Germline CDR1 reads SGHDT; CDR2 reads YYEEEE. The V gene end was trimmed by 4 bases and the J gene end by 2 bases; junction bases not matched to a gene: 5. The CDR3 protein is CASSNRGGQETQYF. Incomplete CDR3 DNA: TGTGCCAGCAGCAACAGGGGTGGGCAAGAGACC.

With regard to this clone: The CDR3 end falls 3 residues outside the read, so it is completed with the germline J gene. The chain couples TRBV13 to TRBJ1-3; TRBD1 might be the D (6 bases). The CDR3 is made up of 17 amino acids. Trimming pared 2 bases from V and 1 base from J, leaving 15 bases between. Germline lookup yields CDR1 PRHDT and CDR2 FYEKMQ (reference sequence). CDR3 DNA (partial): TGTGCCAGCAGCTTATTGGTCGGACAGCCTTCTGGAAACACC. Translation: CASSLLVGQPSGNT. Given in full, the CDR3 is CASSLLVGQPSGNTIYF.

Remarks on this clone: Coverage ceases 3 residues before the CDR3 finishes, and the germline J gene fills in the end. This sequence joins TRBV28 and TRBJ1-5; TRBD1 agrees at 8 bases. Germline V lookup: CDR1 MDHEN, CDR2 SYDVKM. Trimming took 5 bases from V and 2 from J; bases not matched to a gene: 5. The CDR3 covers 15 residues. Partial CDR3 DNA: TGTGCCAGCAGTCAGACAGGGGCCCGCAATCAGCCC. It specifies CASSQTGARNQP. The full-length CDR3 reads as CASSQTGARNQPQHF.

Remarks on this clone: The sequence runs out 3 residues before the end of the CDR3; the remainder is reconstructed from the germline J gene. This chain links TRBV18 with TRBJ1-1, with 8 nucleotides matching TRBD1. The CDR3 runs to 16 residues. From germline, CDR1 is KGHSH and CDR2 LQKENI. This CDR3 reads CASSPDRVFTKNIAFF. The sequenced part of the CDR3 DNA is TGTGCCAGCTCACCGGACAGGGTATTTACCAAAAACATT.

Measured by frequency, this clone is medium-sized. CDR3: CSVKNRPREEKLFF. The DNA read from the CDR3 is TGCAGCGTTAAAAACAGGCCCCGGGAGGAAAAA. The chain is built from TRBV29-1 and TRBJ1-4, with D possibly TRBD1 on 5 matching bases. The sequence runs out 3 residues before the end of the CDR3; the remainder is reconstructed from the germline J gene. Trimming cost V 5 bases and J 8 bases, with 18 bases left between them. The CDR3 runs to 14 residues. Per germline, CDR1 SQVTM and CDR2 ANQGSEA.

In the case of this clone: Read coverage stops 3 residues before the CDR3 terminus; the germline J gene supplies the remainder. The chain is built from TRBV7-9 and TRBJ2-7; the match to TRBD1 covers 7 bases. Germline CDR1 is SEHNR and CDR2 is FQNEAQ (reference sequence). The CDR3 totals 15 residues. The V gene end was trimmed by 5 bases and the J gene end by 2 bases; junction bases not matched to a gene: 9. Incomplete CDR3 DNA: TGTGCCAGCAGCCCTCCCGGGACAGCGGCCTACGAG. Its protein is CASSPPGTAAYE. The CDR3 in its entirety is CASSPPGTAAYEQYF.

For this clone: The CDR3 extends 3 residues past the end of the read, so its final part is completed from the germline J gene. This chain connects TRBV20-1 to TRBJ2-5; 10 bases agree with TRBD2. The CDR3 loop spans 16 amino acids. Germline CDR1 is DFQATT and CDR2 is SNEGSKA (reference sequence). The V gene end was trimmed by 0 bases and the J gene end by 5 bases; junction bases not matched to a gene: 9. CDR3 DNA (partial): TGCAGTGCTAGAGATCCTAGCGGGGGATCATTGGAGACC. Encoded protein: CSARDPSGGSLET. The whole CDR3 protein reads CSARDPSGGSLETQYF.

A note on this clone: The CDR3 extends 3 residues past the end of the read, so its final part is completed from the germline J gene. This chain joins TRBV5-1 and TRBJ2-7; tentative D call: TRBD1 (5 bases). Trimming took 1 base from V and 3 from J, leaving 17 bases between them. CDR1 and CDR2 (germline): SGHRS, YFSETQ. The CDR3 contains 16 residues. The CDR3 is CASSLPSTGLDYEQYF. The part of the CDR3 DNA that was read is TGCGCCAGCAGCTTGCCCTCTACAGGCCTTGACTACGAG.

Partial CDR3 DNA: TGTGCCAGCAGGCCGGACACGAGCTCCTACGAG. It translates to CASRPDTSSYE. The CDR3 in its entirety is CASRPDTSSYEQYF. The V call is TRBV2, the J call TRBJ2-7; the D gene is possibly TRBD1 (5 bases). The sequence runs out 3 residues before the end of the CDR3; the remainder is reconstructed from the germline J gene. The CDR3 is 14 residues long. Germline V gene sequence: CDR1 SNHLY, CDR2 FYNNEI. V lost 6 bases and J 0 bases, leaving 12 bases between the germline ends.

To note about this clone: The CDR3 goes on 3 residues after the read ends, and that part is filled in from the germline J gene. The chain combines TRBV5-1 with TRBJ2-5, with 7 bases matching TRBD1. The CDR3 sequence is 15 residues long. Germline lookup yields CDR1 SGHRS and CDR2 YFSETQ. J lost 6 bases, V lost 4 bases, and 12 bases had no gene match. CDR3 sequence: CASSPSTGELKTQYF. CDR3 DNA (partial): TGCGCCAGCAGCCCTAGTACAGGGGAGCTAAAGACC.

Regarding this clone: The sequence runs out 3 residues before the end of the CDR3; the remainder is reconstructed from the germline J gene. The chain carries TRBV5-3 and TRBJ1-3; D is unresolved. TRBV5-3 is an ORF, with its function uncertain. Trimming took off 4 bases at V and 2 bases at J, with 13 bases between the two ends. There are 15 residues in the CDR3. The CDR3 loop is CARSTQTAPGNTIYF. Partial CDR3 DNA: TGTGCCAGAAGCACCCAAACAGCTCCTGGAAACACC.

The sequenced CDR3 bases are TGTGCCGGTTTCGTCGGGGGCAATGAG. It yields the protein CAGFVGGNE. The full CDR3 sequence reads CAGFVGGNEQFF. This chain uses TRBV7-9 with TRBJ2-1; TRBD2 might be the D (6 bases). The CDR3 end falls 3 residues outside the read, so it is completed with the germline J gene. CDR1 and CDR2 (germline): SEHNR, FQNEAQ (reference sequence). The V and J ends lost 11 bases and 6 bases respectively, with 14 bases between them. The CDR3 is 12 amino acids. Looking up the rest from reference TRBV7-9 and TRBJ2-1 gives the full variable domain: DTGVSQNPRHKITKRGQNVTFRCDPISEHNRLYWYRQTLGQGPEFLTYFQNEAQLEKSRLLSDRFSAERPKGSFSTLEIQRTEQGDSAMYLCAGFVGGNEQFFGPGTRLTVL.

For this clone: Read coverage stops 3 residues before the CDR3 terminus; the germline J gene supplies the remainder. The rearrangement uses TRBV28 and TRBJ1-5; 8 nucleotides match TRBD1. CDR1 is MDHEN and CDR2 is SYDVKM in the germline V gene. The CDR3 is 16 amino acids. The J segment lost 7 bases and the V segment lost 3 bases, leaving 11 bases of the junction unmatched. The sequenced part of the CDR3 DNA is TGTGCCAGCAGTTTGGGGTCAGGGGGCGATGGGCAGCCC. Translation: CASSLGSGGDGQP. The CDR3 as a whole reads CASSLGSGGDGQPQHF.

Regarding this clone: The CDR3 is cut off 3 residues early in the read; its end comes from the germline J gene. V is TRBV30 and J is TRBJ1-6; D possibly corresponds to TRBD1 (5 bases). Trimming removed 2 bases at V and 9 bases at J, with 17 bases between. Germline lookup yields CDR1 GTSNPN and CDR2 SVGIG (reference sequence). The CDR3 extends over 15 amino acids. The CDR3 DNA, read in part, is TGTGCCTGGAGTTCCTTGGACCAGGGATCTTCACCC. This encodes CAWSSLDQGSSP. The entire CDR3 is CAWSSLDQGSSPLHF. The full variable domain, completed using reference TRBV30 and TRBJ1-6, is SQTIHQWPATLVQPVGSPLSLECTVEGTSNPNLYWYRQAAGRGLQLLFYSVGIGQISSEVPQNLSASRPQDRQFILSSKKLLLSDSGFYLCAWSSLDQGSSPLHFGNGTRLTVT.

Points on this clone: The CDR3 goes on 3 residues after the read ends, and that part is filled in from the germline J gene. The chain carries TRBV7-2 and TRBJ2-7, with D uncertain. Deletions cut 4 bases from V and 0 bases from J, with 4 bases between. This CDR3 has 12 residues. Germline lookup yields CDR1 SGHTA and CDR2 FQGNSA. The CDR3 sequence: CASSSNSYEQYF. CDR3 bases read: TGTGCCAGCAGCTCTAACTCCTACGAG. The variable domain in full, completed from reference TRBV7-2 and TRBJ2-7, reads GAGVSQSPSNKVTEKGKDVELRCDPISGHTALYWYRQSLGQGLEFLIYFQGNSAPDKSGLPSDRFSAERTGGSVSTLTIQRTQQEDSAVYLCASSSNSYEQYFGPGTRLTVT.

On this clone: The read gets to within 3 residues of the CDR3 end, and the germline J gene fills in the rest. This chain connects TRBV7-2 to TRBJ2-5, with D perhaps TRBD1 (5 bases). V was trimmed by 4 bases and J by 1 base, leaving 10 bases between them. CDR3 length: 14 amino acids. The germline gives CDR1 SGHTA, CDR2 FQGNSA. The CDR3 sequence is CASSSLGVQETQYF. The CDR3 DNA, read in part, is TGTGCCAGCAGCTCCCTAGGGGTCCAAGAGACC.

Regarding this clone: The observed sequence ends 3 residues before the CDR3 terminus, with the missing tail filled in from the germline J gene. The genes are TRBV18 and TRBJ2-2, with TRBD2 matching 13 bases. Trimming at V came to 4 bases and at J to 1 base, leaving 3 bases not matched to a gene. The CDR3 length is 17 residues. In germline, CDR1 is KGHSH, CDR2 LQKENI. CDR3 bases read: TGTGCCAGCTCACTTCGGACTAGCGGGGGGAACACCGGGGAG. Protein product: CASSLRTSGGNTGE. The whole CDR3 sequence reads CASSLRTSGGNTGELFF.

Remarks on this clone: Read coverage stops 3 residues before the CDR3 terminus; the germline J gene supplies the remainder. V usage is TRBV2 and J usage is TRBJ1-2; TRBD1 aligns across 8 bases. CDR1 and CDR2 (germline): SNHLY, FYNNEI. After removal of 4 bases from V and 6 bases from J, the junction contained 4 bases not matched to a gene. This CDR3 spans 13 amino acids. CDR3 DNA (partial): TGTGCCAGCAGTGTTTCAGGGGGCAATGGC. It is translated as CASSVSGGNG. The CDR3 reads in full as CASSVSGGNGYTF.

This clone registers medium-sized by frequency. The CDR3 is cut off 3 residues early in the read; its end comes from the germline J gene. V usage is TRBV7-9 and J usage is TRBJ2-7; weak D call: TRBD2 (5 bases). The CDR3 covers 12 residues. The germline V gene encodes CDR1 SEHNR and CDR2 FQNEAQ (reference sequence). V gave up 3 bases and J gave up 5 bases, with 8 bases separating them. The covered CDR3 bases are TGTGCCAGCAGCTTTGACTATAACGAG. Residues: CASSFDYNE. In full, the CDR3 reads CASSFDYNEQYF.

Concerning this clone: Read coverage stops 3 residues before the CDR3 terminus; the germline J gene supplies the remainder. The chain uses TRBV30 and TRBJ1-5; D perhaps matches TRBD1 (6 bases). This CDR3 region has 17 residues. V was cut by 4 bases and J by 0 bases, with 19 bases left in between. Germline CDR1 reads GTSNPN; CDR2 reads SVGIG (reference sequence). CDR3 residues: CAWTIRGGHYSNQPQHF. The sequenced part of the CDR3 DNA is TGTGCCTGGACTATTCGGGGGGGACATTATAGCAATCAGCCC.

Comment on this clone: The read halts 3 residues ahead of the CDR3 end, with the missing end drawn from the germline J gene. The chain employs TRBV19 and TRBJ1-6; TRBD1 is a possible D gene (6 bases). Germline V lookup: CDR1 LNHDA, CDR2 SQIVND (reference sequence). V dropped 7 bases and J dropped 9 bases, with 19 bases sitting between them. The CDR3 length is 15 residues. The sequenced part of the CDR3 DNA is TGTGCCAGTAACGAAGTCATACAGGGAGGTTCACCC. This sequence encodes CASNEVIQGGSP. The full-length CDR3 reads as CASNEVIQGGSPLHF.

Of note for this clone: The DNA ends 3 residues before the CDR3 does, and the rest of the CDR3 is filled in from the germline J gene. The V gene is TRBV2, the J gene TRBJ1-1; D is unclear. The CDR3 consists of 13 residues. Germline V CDR1 and CDR2: SNHLY, FYNNEI. Trimming shortened V by 6 bases and J by 3 bases, and 11 bases separated the two germline ends. CDR3 sequence: CASSTSRDTEAFF. CDR3 bases read: TGTGCCAGCAGCACATCCCGGGACACTGAA.

The sequenced part of the CDR3 DNA is TGTGCCAGCAGTAACCTAGCGGGGAGCACAGATACG. It is translated as CASSNLAGSTDT. The entire CDR3 is CASSNLAGSTDTQYF. The V call is TRBV2, the J call TRBJ2-3; 9 bases align to TRBD2. Read data end 3 residues before the CDR3 end; the end is taken from the germline J gene. The junction had 3 bases not matched to a gene; V was cut back by 5 bases and J by 0 bases. CDR1 is SNHLY, CDR2 FYNNEI, per germline. This CDR3 has 15 amino acids.

About this clone: The read is 3 residues too short to cover the CDR3 end, so that end is filled in from the germline J gene. V usage is TRBV7-2 and J usage is TRBJ1-1; D is ambiguous. Germline V gene data show CDR1 as SGHTA and CDR2 as FQGNSA. V lost 5 bases and J 5 bases, leaving 9 bases between the germline ends. This CDR3 contains 12 residues. The CDR3 DNA, read in part, is TGTGCCAGCAGCCAGCGGTGGACTGAA. Translated: CASSQRWTE. In full, the CDR3 reads CASSQRWTEAFF.